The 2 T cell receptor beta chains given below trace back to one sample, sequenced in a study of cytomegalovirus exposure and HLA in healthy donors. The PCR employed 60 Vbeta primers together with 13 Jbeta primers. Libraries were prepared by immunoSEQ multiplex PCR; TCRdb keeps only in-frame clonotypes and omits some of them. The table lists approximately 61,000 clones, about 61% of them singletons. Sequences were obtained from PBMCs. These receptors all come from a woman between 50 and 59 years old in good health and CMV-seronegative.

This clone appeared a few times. CDR3 DNA sequence: TGTGCCAGCAGCCCCCCGGGACTAGCGGGAGGCACCGGGGAGCTGTTTTTT. This sequence encodes CASSPPGLAGGTGELFF. The rearrangement links TRBV5-4 to TRBJ2-2; 15 bases are shared with TRBD2. Looked up from germline, CDR1 is SGHNT and CDR2 is YYREEE (reference sequence). CDR3 size: 17 residues. The junction had 5 bases not matched to a gene; V was cut back by 4 bases and J by 4 bases.

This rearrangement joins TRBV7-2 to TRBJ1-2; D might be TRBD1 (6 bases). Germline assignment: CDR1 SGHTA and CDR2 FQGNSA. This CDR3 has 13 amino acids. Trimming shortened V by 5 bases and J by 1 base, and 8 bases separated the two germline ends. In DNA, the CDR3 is TGTGCCAGCAGCCGGACAGTTAACTATGGCTACACCTTC. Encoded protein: CASSRTVNYGYTF.